The 26 T cell receptor beta chains presented below share a single source sample, sequenced in a study of Ad26.COV2.S vaccination and SARS-CoV-2 variants. Profiled with immunoSEQ multiplex PCR; TCRdb holds only in-frame clones, not every one. The sample gives fewer than 400,000 clones, around 89% of which show up once; 1.5% to 2% is in the top ten. Regarding treatment: roughly 18 received Ad26.COV2.S at low or high dose, single or two shots; roughly five received placebo; per-sample allocation not given. On day 63 after the first injection, vaccine and placebo recipients gave samples. Specimen: peripheral blood, collected in a trial of Ad26.COV2.S vaccine versus placebo. The source of these receptors is a person aged 18-60 years who received the Ad26.COV2.S COVID-19 vaccine or a placebo.

The J gene is TRBJ2-7, the V gene TRBV19, with 7 nucleotides matching TRBD2. CDR1 is LNHDA, CDR2 SQIVND, per germline (reference sequence). V lost 5 bases to trimming and J lost 3 bases; unmatched junction nucleotides: 1. The CDR3 runs 12 residues. The CDR3 region is CASSGGDYEQYF. The CDR3 DNA reads as TGTGCCAGTAGTGGGGGGGACTACGAGCAGTACTTC.

The rearrangement links TRBV18 to TRBJ2-6, with 7 bases that match TRBD2. The J segment lost 0 bases and the V segment lost 10 bases, leaving 6 bases of the junction unmatched. CDR1 and CDR2 (germline): KGHSH, LQKENI. The CDR3 loop spans 15 amino acids. CDR3 loop: CATVPGGSGANVLTF. The DNA for the CDR3 is TGTGCCACCGTACCGGGGGGCTCTGGGGCCAACGTCCTGACTTTC.

This chain links TRBV7-2 with TRBJ2-3; D gene unclear. Germline V gene lookup returns CDR1 SGHTA and CDR2 FQGNSA. V shed 2 bases and J shed 5 bases, with 5 bases lying between them. This CDR3 region has 12 residues. CDR3 DNA sequence: TGTGCCAGCAGCTTACATCTAGATACGCAGTATTTT. Residues: CASSLHLDTQYF.

The V and J genes are TRBV6-5 and TRBJ2-1, with TRBD1 identical over 9 bases. This CDR3 has 15 residues. The V and J ends lost 5 bases and 3 bases, in that order; junction bases with no gene match: 5. Germline V CDR1 and CDR2: MNHEY, SVGAGI. The CDR3 here is CASSIQGAVYNEQFF. The CDR3 coding sequence is TGTGCCAGCAGTATACAGGGGGCTGTCTACAATGAGCAGTTCTTC.

This clone was seen only once. The rearrangement uses TRBV7-4 and TRBJ2-7; 10 bases align to TRBD2. The CDR3 loop spans 16 amino acids. After removal of 2 bases from V and 7 bases from J, the junction contained 11 bases not matched to a gene. The germline V gene encodes CDR1 SGHVT and CDR2 SQSDAQ. The CDR3 is CASSLCLAGESGEQYF. The CDR3 nucleotides read TGTGCCAGCAGCTTATGCCTAGCGGGAGAGTCAGGGGAGCAGTACTTC. Full variable domain (missing parts from reference TRBV7-4 and TRBJ2-7): GAGVSQSPRYKVAKRGRDVALRCDSISGHVTLYWYRQTLGQGSEVLTYSQSDAQRDKSGRPSGRFSAERPERSVSTLKIQRTEQGDSAVYLCASSLCLAGESGEQYFGPGTRLTVT.

J is TRBJ2-5 and V is TRBV7-2; possible D gene TRBD1, 6 bases. Germline CDR1 and CDR2: SGHTA and FQGNSA. The CDR3 runs to 14 residues. V gave up 2 bases and J gave up 5 bases, with 12 bases separating them. The CDR3 nucleotides read TGTGCCAGCAGCTTATATAGTGACAGGGAGACCCAGTACTTC. This sequence encodes CASSLYSDRETQYF.

Points on this clone: This same CDR3 is encoded by further DNA sequences in the sample. The V call is TRBV30, the J call TRBJ1-1; 7 nucleotides align to TRBD1. The CDR3 extends over 13 amino acids. The junction had 2 bases not matched to a gene; V was cut back by 3 bases and J by 1 base. The V gene's germline CDR1 is GTSNPN and CDR2 SVGIG (reference sequence). The CDR3 DNA follows: TGTGCCTGGAGAGGGACAGCGAACACTGAAGCTTTCTTT. Translation gives CAWRGTANTEAFF.

The genes are TRBV28 and TRBJ2-7, with unresolved D. Looked up from germline, CDR1 is MDHEN and CDR2 is SYDVKM. Trimming pared 6 bases from V and 0 bases from J, leaving 15 bases between. The length of the CDR3 is 15 residues. CDR3 bases: TGTGCCAGCAGACTGACTTTAACTGCCTCCTACGAGCAGTACTTC. The encoded protein is CASRLTLTASYEQYF.

CDR3 sequence reads: CSVEGPQGEQYF. As DNA, the CDR3 is TGCAGCGTTGAAGGCCCCCAGGGAGAGCAGTACTTC. The V call is TRBV29-1, the J call TRBJ2-7; possible D gene TRBD1, 5 bases. The CDR3 is made up of 12 amino acids. V was cut by 1 base and J by 7 bases, with 11 bases left in between. Germline V CDR1 and CDR2: SQVTM, ANQGSEA.

V is TRBV27 and J is TRBJ2-7, with 8 bases matching TRBD1. CDR3 size: 14 residues. Germline trimming cut 5 bases from V and 3 bases from J; bases unmatched to any gene: 6. The germline gives CDR1 MNHEY, CDR2 SMNVEV (reference sequence). The CDR3 loop reads CASSHRGALYEQYF. CDR3 DNA: TGTGCCAGCAGTCACAGGGGGGCCCTCTACGAGCAGTACTTC.

The V call is TRBV7-2, the J call TRBJ2-7, with TRBD1 matching 10 bases. Germline CDR1 reads SGHTA; CDR2 reads FQGNSA. V shed 3 bases and J 7 bases; nucleotides not matched to a gene: 6. The length of the CDR3 is 14 residues. In DNA, the CDR3 is TGTGCCAGCAGCTTCCTGGACAGGGGGGGAGAGCAGTACTTC. It codes for CASSFLDRGGEQYF.

The count of this clone is one. This chain links TRBV7-3 with TRBJ2-7; D tentatively reads TRBD1 or TRBD2 (5 bases each). Trimming took 2 bases from V and 3 from J, leaving 17 bases between them. Germline V gives CDR1 SGHTA, CDR2 FQGTGA. CDR3 length: 16 residues. This CDR3 reads CASSLSAQGAVYEQYF. The DNA of the CDR3 is TGTGCCAGCAGCTTATCGGCCCAGGGAGCCGTCTACGAGCAGTACTTC.

This clone has just a few counts. The rearrangement joins TRBV29-1 to TRBJ1-3; D is ambiguous. The CDR3 sequence is 15 residues long. Germline lookup yields CDR1 SQVTM and CDR2 ANQGSEA. V was pared by 0 bases and J by 0 bases, with 9 bases between. This chain's CDR3 is CSVEDRRSSGNTIYF. The CDR3 DNA reads TGCAGCGTTGAAGATCGGAGGAGCTCTGGAAACACCATATATTTT. The variable domain in full, with the rest retrieved from reference TRBV29-1 and TRBJ1-3, is SAVISQKPSRDICQRGTSLTIQCQVDSQVTMMFWYRQQPGQSLTLIATANQGSEATYESGFVIDKFPISRPNLTFSTLTVSNMSPEDSSIYLCSVEDRRSSGNTIYFGEGSWLTVV.

The chain carries TRBV3-1 (or the pseudogene TRBV3-2) and TRBJ1-1; weak D call: TRBD1 (5 bases). The germline V and J ends were trimmed by 4 bases and 5 bases, with 17 bases remaining between them. The CDR3 loop spans 15 amino acids. Germline values: CDR1 LGHDT, CDR2 YNNKEL (reference sequence). The CDR3 DNA reads TGTGCCAGCAGCCGAGGAGGTCAGGGAGGAACTGAAGCTTTCTTT. Protein product: CASSRGGQGGTEAFF.

This chain uses TRBV7-3 with TRBJ2-3, with 8 bases aligning to TRBD2. Looked up from germline, CDR1 is SGHTA and CDR2 is FQGTGA. CDR3 size: 15 residues. Losses at the gene ends were 5 bases for V and 6 bases for J; bases not matched to a gene: 10. CDR3 sequence (DNA): TGTGCCAGCAGCCCCTTAGCGGGAAGAGGGGATACGCAGTATTTT. It specifies CASSPLAGRGDTQYF. Based on the CDR3 plus reference TRBV7-3 and TRBJ2-3, the full variable domain is GAGVSQTPSNKVTEKGKYVELRCDPISGHTALYWYRQSLGQGPEFLIYFQGTGAADDSGLPNDRFFAVRPEGSVSTLKIQRTERGDSAVYLCASSPLAGRGDTQYFGPGTRLTVL.

This clone was counted once. The chain employs TRBV6-5 and TRBJ2-3, with no clear D. V lost 2 bases, J lost 9 bases, and 9 bases lay in between. The germline V gene has CDR1 MNHEY and CDR2 SVGAGI. The CDR3 covers 12 residues. The CDR3 DNA follows: TGTGCCAGCAGTTACATGGGGTTGACGCAGTATTTT. Translation gives CASSYMGLTQYF.

The chain couples TRBV11-2 to TRBJ2-7; no clear D gene. The CDR3 covers 13 residues. The germline gives CDR1 SGHAT, CDR2 FQNNGV. V lost 0 bases to trimming and J lost 3 bases, with 6 bases between them. The CDR3 loop is CASSLDIYYEQYF. The CDR3 region has the DNA TGTGCCAGCAGCTTAGATATCTACTACGAGCAGTACTTC. The full variable domain, rest sourced from reference TRBV11-2 and TRBJ2-7, is EAGVAQSPRYKIIEKRQSVAFWCNPISGHATLYWYQQILGQGPKLLIQFQNNGVVDDSQLPKDRFSAERLKGVDSTLKIQPAKLEDSAVYLCASSLDIYYEQYFGPGTRLTVT.

The chain couples TRBV7-9 to TRBJ2-7; TRBD1 might be the D (6 bases). Germline values: CDR1 SEHNR, CDR2 FQNEAQ (reference sequence). Trimming took 1 base from V and 2 from J, leaving 9 bases between them. The CDR3 loop spans 14 amino acids. CDR3 sequence reads: CASSLEGGPYEQYF. DNA for the CDR3: TGTGCCAGCAGCTTAGAAGGGGGACCCTACGAGCAGTACTTC.

The chain carries TRBV28 and TRBJ2-1; the match to TRBD1 covers 10 bases. CDR1 and CDR2 from the germline V gene are MDHEN and SYDVKM. The CDR3 covers 15 residues. The junction had 9 bases not matched to a gene; V was cut back by 6 bases and J by 7 bases. Here the CDR3 reads CASSTTGTGVNEQFF. CDR3 nucleotide sequence: TGTGCCAGCAGCACCACCGGGACAGGGGTGAATGAGCAGTTCTTC.

The chain uses TRBV3-1 (or the pseudogene TRBV3-2) and TRBJ2-3, with a weak D call TRBD2 (6 bases). V gave up 4 bases and J gave up 6 bases, with 17 bases separating them. The CDR3 loop spans 15 amino acids. Germline CDR1 and CDR2: LGHDT and YNNKEL (reference sequence). CDR3: CASSPFGGALDTQYF. The CDR3 bases are TGTGCCAGCAGCCCTTTTGGAGGGGCGCTTGATACGCAGTATTTT.

A few counts support this clone. The V gene is TRBV19, the J gene TRBJ1-5, with D maybe TRBD1 (6 bases). CDR1 and CDR2 (germline): LNHDA, SQIVND (reference sequence). The V and J ends lost 5 bases and 5 bases respectively, with 13 bases between them. CDR3 length: 14 residues. The CDR3 sequence is CASSADSVHQPQHF. CDR3 DNA sequence: TGTGCCAGTAGTGCGGACAGTGTCCATCAGCCCCAGCATTTT.

The chain employs TRBV5-1 and TRBJ2-2; D is possibly TRBD2 (5 bases). Germline values: CDR1 SGHRS, CDR2 YFSETQ. V lost 4 bases to trimming and J lost 4 bases, with 14 bases between them. The CDR3 runs to 15 residues. The CDR3 reads CASSRATGLTGELFF. The CDR3 bases are TGCGCCAGCAGCCGAGCCACCGGACTCACCGGGGAGCTGTTTTTT.

The V call is TRBV18, the J call TRBJ2-3, with 8 bases fitting TRBD2. Looked up from germline, CDR1 is KGHSH and CDR2 is LQKENI. Trimming took 3 bases from V and 0 from J; bases not matched to a gene: 5. CDR3 length: 16 amino acids. The CDR3 DNA sequence: TGTGCCAGCTCACCGGCTAGCGGGTTTAGCACAGATACGCAGTATTTT. As protein: CASSPASGFSTDTQYF.

The chain combines TRBV15 with TRBJ2-2, with D tentatively TRBD2 (5 bases). The CDR3 runs to 15 residues. The ends were cut back, 5 bases at V and 8 bases at J, with 18 bases in the middle. Germline assignment: CDR1 LNHNV and CDR2 YYDKDF (reference sequence). The CDR3 sequence is CATSATSGTYGELFF. In DNA, the CDR3 is TGTGCCACCAGCGCCACGTCGGGAACGTATGGGGAGCTGTTTTTT.

Here the CDR3 DNA reads TGTGCCAGCAGTTCCTTCAGACAGGTCTACAATGAGCAGTTCTTC. Residues: CASSSFRQVYNEQFF. This chain uses TRBV28 with TRBJ2-1; weak D call: TRBD1 (6 bases). V was pared by 4 bases and J by 3 bases, with 13 bases between. Looked up from germline, CDR1 is MDHEN and CDR2 is SYDVKM. The CDR3 loop spans 15 amino acids.

This sequence joins TRBV5-6 and TRBJ2-7; TRBD2 matches 7 bases. V dropped 3 bases and J dropped 0; count of bases not matched to a gene: 3. This CDR3 region has 14 residues. Germline assignment: CDR1 SGHDT and CDR2 YYEEEE. The CDR3 loop is CASSWGGTSYEQYF. DNA for the CDR3: TGTGCCAGCAGCTGGGGAGGGACCTCCTACGAGCAGTACTTC. The variable domain in full, completed from reference TRBV5-6 and TRBJ2-7, reads DAGVTQSPTHLIKTRGQQVTLRCSPKSGHDTVSWYQQALGQGPQFIFQYYEEEERQRGNFPDRFSGHQFPNYSSELNVNALLLGDSALYLCASSWGGTSYEQYFGPGTRLTVT.